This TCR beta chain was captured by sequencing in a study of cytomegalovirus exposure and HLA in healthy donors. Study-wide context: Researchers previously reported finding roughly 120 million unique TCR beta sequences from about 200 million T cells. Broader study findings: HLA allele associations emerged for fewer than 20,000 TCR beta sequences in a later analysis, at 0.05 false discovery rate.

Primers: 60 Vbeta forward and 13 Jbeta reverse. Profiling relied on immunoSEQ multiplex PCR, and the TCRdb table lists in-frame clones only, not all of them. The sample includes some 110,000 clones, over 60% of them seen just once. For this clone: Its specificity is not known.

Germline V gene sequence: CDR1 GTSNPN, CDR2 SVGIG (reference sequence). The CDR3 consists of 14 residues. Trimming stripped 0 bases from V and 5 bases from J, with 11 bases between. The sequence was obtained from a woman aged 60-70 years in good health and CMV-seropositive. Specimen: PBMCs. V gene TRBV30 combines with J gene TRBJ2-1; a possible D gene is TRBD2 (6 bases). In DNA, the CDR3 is TGTGCCTGGAGTGTAGCGTCGGGAGACAATGAGCAGTTCTTC. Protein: CAWSVASGDNEQFF. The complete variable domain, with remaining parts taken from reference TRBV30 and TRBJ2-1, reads SQTIHQWPATLVQPVGSPLSLECTVEGTSNPNLYWYRQAAGRGLQLLFYSVGIGQISSEVPQNLSASRPQDRQFILSSKKLLLSDSGFYLCAWSVASGDNEQFFGPGTRLTVL.